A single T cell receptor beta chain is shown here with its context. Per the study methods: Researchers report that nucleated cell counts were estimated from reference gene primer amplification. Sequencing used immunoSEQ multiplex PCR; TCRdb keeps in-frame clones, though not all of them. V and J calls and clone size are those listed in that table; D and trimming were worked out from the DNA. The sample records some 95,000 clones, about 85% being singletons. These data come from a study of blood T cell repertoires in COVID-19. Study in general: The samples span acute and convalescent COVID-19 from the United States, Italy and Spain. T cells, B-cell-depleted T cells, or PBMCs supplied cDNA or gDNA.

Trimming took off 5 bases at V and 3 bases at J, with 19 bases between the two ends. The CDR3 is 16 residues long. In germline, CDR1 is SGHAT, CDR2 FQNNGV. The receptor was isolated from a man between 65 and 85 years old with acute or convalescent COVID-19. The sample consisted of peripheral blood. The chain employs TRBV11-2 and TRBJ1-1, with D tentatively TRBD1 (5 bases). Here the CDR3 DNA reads TGTGCCAGCAGCCGACACCAGAGCAGGGCTGACACTGAAGCTTTCTTT. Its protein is CASSRHQSRADTEAFF. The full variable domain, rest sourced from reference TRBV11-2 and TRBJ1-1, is EAGVAQSPRYKIIEKRQSVAFWCNPISGHATLYWYQQILGQGPKLLIQFQNNGVVDDSQLPKDRFSAERLKGVDSTLKIQPAKLEDSAVYLCASSRHQSRADTEAFFGQGTRLTVV.